The sequence of this TCR beta chain was determined in a study of blood T cell repertoires in COVID-19. Germline values: CDR1 LNHNV, CDR2 YYDKDF (reference sequence). The V end was cut by 1 base, the J end by 7 bases, with 13 bases between. CDR3 length: 14 residues. Here immunoSEQ multiplex PCR was the method, and the copy in TCRdb shows in-frame clones only, minus some. The table lists under 200,000 clones, about 88% of them singletons. The chain uses TRBV15 and TRBJ1-2, with D perhaps TRBD1 (5 bases). Sequences were obtained from peripheral blood. The TCR was taken from a man aged 30 to 45 with active or convalescent COVID-19. The CDR3 nucleotides are TGTGCCACCAGCAGAGGAAGTCAGGGTAGTGGCTACACCTTC. This sequence encodes CATSRGSQGSGYTF.